A single T cell receptor beta chain is shown here with its context. What it recognizes is unknown. This specimen belongs to a study of vaccination effects on CD4 cells after COVID-19. Looked up from germline, CDR1 is MNHNS and CDR2 is SASEGT. This CDR3 region has 14 residues. V was clipped by 1 base and J by 3 bases, with 7 bases between them. Clones were sequenced by immunoSEQ multiplex PCR, and TCRdb holds only the in-frame ones, with some missing. The data show 15,000 to 20,000 clones, 70% to 75% seen once. The ViraFEST assay expanded antigen-specific CD4+ T cells with viral peptide pools before sequencing. The culture ran for about 11 days, and then CD4+ T cells were isolated. This person's SARS-CoV-2 infection, confirmed by PCR, occurred between March and December 2020.

This chain joins TRBV6-1 and TRBJ1-5; D uncertain. This sequence originates from a human donor who had a prior SARS-CoV-2 infection. Sequenced here: CD4+ T cells from PBMCs cultured with SARS-CoV-2 spike peptides, sampled before COVID-19 vaccination. For the CDR3, the DNA is TGTGCCAGCAGTGAAGAATGGCACAATCAGCCCCAGCATTTT. As protein: CASSEEWHNQPQHF.